Shown below are 18 T cell receptor beta chains from a single sample sequenced in a study of T-cell memory formation after mild COVID-19. Each CDR3 protein is one row after TCRdb ran MiXCR on the 5' RACE reads. Of roughly 240,000 distinct CDR3 sequences in the sample, about a sixth were seen once. Sequenced: PBMCs or a T cell subset sorted from them (not recorded which). All receptors derive from a man aged 18-30 years who had mild COVID-19 (a few samples of this study predate the infection). Cell type and time point are not known.

This clonotype showed up just a few times. V gene TRBV20-1 combines with J gene TRBJ1-5; D call uncertain. The CDR3 loop spans 13 amino acids. V was pared by 3 bases and J by 7 bases, with 13 bases between. CDR1 and CDR2 (germline): DFQATT, SNEGSKA (reference sequence). CDR3 coding DNA: TGCAGTGCTAGCTTAGGTCCGACGCAGCCCCAGCATTTT. It yields the protein CSASLGPTQPQHF.

The chain combines TRBV5-1 with TRBJ2-5; 7 positions agree with TRBD1. CDR3 size: 14 residues. J was trimmed by 3 bases and V by 4 bases; bases with no gene match: 6. CDR1 SGHRS and CDR2 YFSETQ come from the germline V gene. The CDR3 DNA sequence: TGCGCCAGCAGCCGCGGACAGGAAGAAGAGACCCAGTACTTC. This translates into CASSRGQEEETQYF.

This clonotype turned up a few times. The genes are TRBV6-5 and TRBJ1-2, with TRBD1 as a possible D gene (5 bases). The V gene's germline CDR1 is MNHEY and CDR2 SVGAGI. V gave up 4 bases and J gave up 5 bases, with 26 bases separating them. The CDR3 extends over 18 amino acids. CDR3 bases: TGTGCCAGCAGTTCCTATGGAGGGTCGTCTGGTCCAGGGTATGGCTACACCTTC. Translating it yields CASSSYGGSSGPGYGYTF.

This clonotype was found once. The chain recombines TRBV7-2 with TRBJ2-5; 9 bases map to TRBD1. With 3 bases clipped from V and 7 bases from J, the junction kept 3 bases outside the gene matches. This CDR3 has 13 amino acids. The germline V gene has CDR1 SGHTA and CDR2 FQGNSA. CDR3: CASSFMGQGTQYF. Here the CDR3 DNA reads TGTGCCAGCAGCTTTATGGGACAGGGGACCCAGTACTTC.

The table lists this clonotype with a few counts. This chain connects TRBV11-3 to TRBJ1-4; no firm D call. Germline values: CDR1 SGHNT, CDR2 YENEEA. Trimming removed 3 bases at V and 5 bases at J, with 13 bases between. The CDR3 totals 15 residues. In DNA form, the CDR3 reads TGTGCCAGCAGCTTCCCCGGGCAGCTAAATGAAAAACTGTTTTTT. This encodes CASSFPGQLNEKLFF.

The CDR3 DNA reads TGTGCCAGCGGAGGCGGTCCTGGCTACACCTTC. Its translation: CASGGGPGYTF. This rearrangement joins TRBV2 to TRBJ1-2; unclear D gene. Deletions cut 8 bases from V and 7 bases from J, with 11 bases between. Germline CDR1 and CDR2: SNHLY and FYNNEI. The CDR3 extends over 11 amino acids.

CDR3 in DNA: TGCGCCAGCAGCCAAGAGGGACAGGGAACTGAAGCTTTCTTT. Translating it yields CASSQEGQGTEAFF. The chain combines TRBV4-3 with TRBJ1-1, with 9 bases aligning to TRBD1. CDR3 size: 14 residues. The J segment lost 5 bases and the V segment lost 0 bases, leaving 1 base of the junction unmatched. CDR1 LGHNA and CDR2 YSLEER come from the germline V gene.

This clonotype was counted only a few times. J is TRBJ2-1 and V is TRBV7-9; 10 nucleotides match TRBD2. CDR1 and CDR2 from the germline V gene are SEHNR and FQNEAQ (reference sequence). The J segment lost 6 bases and the V segment lost 5 bases, leaving 7 bases of the junction unmatched. The CDR3 is made up of 15 amino acids. CDR3 protein: CASSPRTSGSNEQFF. The CDR3 coding sequence is TGTGCCAGCAGCCCCCGGACTAGCGGTTCCAATGAGCAGTTCTTC.

The sample holds a few counts of this clonotype. The chain carries TRBV6-5 and TRBJ2-4, with D possibly matching TRBD2 (6 bases). Trimming pared 2 bases from V and 5 bases from J, leaving 10 bases between. CDR1 is MNHEY and CDR2 is SVGAGI in the germline V gene. The CDR3 covers 14 residues. CDR3 region: CASSYGGPQNIQYF. The CDR3 bases are TGTGCCAGCAGTTACGGAGGGCCTCAAAACATTCAGTACTTC.

This clonotype was detected a few times. The rearrangement joins TRBV7-2 to TRBJ2-3, with a weak D call TRBD2 (6 bases). CDR1 and CDR2 from the germline V gene are SGHTA and FQGNSA. This CDR3 comprises 14 residues. Trimming took off 8 bases at V and 0 bases at J, with 12 bases between the two ends. The CDR3 sequence: CASYRTISTDTQYF. CDR3 DNA sequence: TGTGCCAGCTATAGGACTATCAGCACAGATACGCAGTATTTT.

A few counts support this clonotype. Germline and junction disagree at one end, which may indicate a read error. The V call is TRBV20-1, the J call TRBJ2-5, with TRBD2 matching 9 bases. This CDR3 region has 17 residues. Germline-derived CDR1 and CDR2 are DFQATT and SNEGSKA (reference sequence). The CDR3 sequence: CSASPPEGSGGPRVVDF. As DNA, the CDR3 is TGCAGTGCTAGCCCCCCCGAGGGCAGCGGGGGGCCGAGGGTCGTTGACTTC.

The chain has TRBV5-6 and TRBJ2-3; D gene uncertain. The V and J ends lost 5 bases and 6 bases respectively, with 10 bases between them. The V gene's germline CDR1 is SGHDT and CDR2 YYEEEE. This CDR3 is built from 12 residues. As DNA, the CDR3 is TGTGCCAGCAGTTACCAGCCGGATACGCAGTATTTT. It encodes CASSYQPDTQYF.

This clonotype has ten or more counts. The V and J genes are TRBV24-1 and TRBJ2-3, with D perhaps assigned TRBD1 or TRBD2 (5 bases each). This CDR3 is built from 16 residues. Germline CDR1 and CDR2: KGHDR and SFDVKD. Trimming shortened V by 2 bases and J by 0 bases, and 11 bases separated the two germline ends. The CDR3 protein is CATSDSGTASTDTQYF. The CDR3 region has the DNA TGTGCCACCAGTGATTCCGGGACGGCTAGCACAGATACGCAGTATTTT.

V is TRBV5-1 and J is TRBJ1-6; D is possibly TRBD1 (5 bases). CDR1 and CDR2 (germline): SGHRS, YFSETQ. The CDR3 is 14 amino acids. The V gene lost 4 bases and the J gene lost 7 bases, with 12 bases spanning the gap. CDR3 in DNA: TGCGCCAGCAGCGGGCGGGGCCGCAATTCACCCCTCCACTTT. Translating gives CASSGRGRNSPLHF.

This clonotype was picked up a small number of times. The gene calls are TRBV4-3 and TRBJ1-2, with 12 bases matching TRBD1. The CDR3 is 14 residues long. Germline loops: CDR1 LGHNA, CDR2 YSLEER. V dropped 0 bases and J dropped 8; count of bases not matched to a gene: 1. CDR3 residues: CASSQDGTGGGYTF. The CDR3 DNA reads TGCGCCAGCAGCCAAGATGGGACAGGGGGCGGCTACACCTTC.

The rearrangement links TRBV4-3 to TRBJ2-7; no firm D call. Trimming removed 0 bases from V and 4 bases from J, with 25 bases in between. The CDR3 extends over 19 amino acids. Germline CDR1 is LGHNA and CDR2 is YSLEER. The CDR3 region is CASSQDRRGVEAAVYEQYF. The CDR3 nucleotides read TGCGCCAGCAGCCAAGATCGGAGAGGTGTTGAGGCGGCGGTATACGAGCAGTACTTC.

The V gene is TRBV4-1, the J gene TRBJ1-5; no clear D gene. Trimming cost V 1 base and J 6 bases, with 16 bases left between them. This CDR3 contains 16 residues. Per the germline V gene, CDR1 is MGHRA and CDR2 is YSYEKL. CDR3 in DNA: TGCGCCAGCAGCCAAGCGCCCCCGGGGAGCGGTCAGCCCCAGCATTTT. The encoded protein is CASSQAPPGSGQPQHF.

This clonotype turned up a few times. The chain couples TRBV5-1 to TRBJ1-2, with D unclear. This CDR3 is 17 amino acids long. The V gene's germline CDR1 is SGHRS and CDR2 YFSETQ. V was clipped by 0 bases and J by 6 bases, with 21 bases between them. The CDR3 nucleotides are TGCGCCAGCAGCTTGGATCCTCGACCGGGCGGTCTAGATGGCTACACCTTC. As protein: CASSLDPRPGGLDGYTF.